The clone carrying this T cell receptor beta chain ranks as medium-sized. Per germline, CDR1 SGHAT and CDR2 FQNNGV. This CDR3 is 15 amino acids long. Trimming took 0 bases from V and 2 from J, leaving 8 bases between them. The entry originates in a study of tumor-infiltrating lymphocytes in primary liver carcinoma. Looking at the study overall: The patients included men and women who were aged 30 to 69 years.

Extraction also yielded germline DNA, while blood RNA was obtained from unsorted whole blood. A constant-region primer served to make TCR beta cDNA from about 0.45 ug total RNA. It was through three nested multiplex PCR rounds of slightly modified ARM-PCR that TCR beta libraries arose. TRBV1-TRBV30 forward primers paired with a C-beta reverse primer were used in the first two PCR rounds, which ran roughly 9 cycles each. TCRdb independently ran MiXCR on the multiplex PCR reads; one entry per CDR3 protein. This table has about 200,000 distinct CDR3 sequences, less than 70% appearing once. J is TRBJ2-1 and V is TRBV11-2; D might be TRBD2 (6 bases). The receptor comes from a woman aged 55-75 years with primary liver carcinoma and hepatitis B virus infection. Sequenced sample: peripheral blood. CDR3 protein: CASSLEAGPYNEQFF. CDR3 bases: TGTGCCAGCAGCTTAGAGGCGGGGCCCTACAATGAGCAGTTCTTC. Full variable domain (outside the CDR3, taken from reference TRBV11-2 and TRBJ2-1): EAGVAQSPRYKIIEKRQSVAFWCNPISGHATLYWYQQILGQGPKLLIQFQNNGVVDDSQLPKDRFSAERLKGVDSTLKIQPAKLEDSAVYLCASSLEAGPYNEQFFGPGTRLTVL.